This TCR beta chain was documented in a study of graft-versus-host responses after intestinal transplantation. Background on the study: Multivisceral, liver-intestinal, or isolated intestinal transplants were performed in recipients. Study conclusions and caveats: Researchers found GvH clones in recipient marrow, and some showed up first in ileum or blood. High graft-versus-host to host-versus-graft T cell clonal ratios marked allografts of patients with graft-donor macrochimerism.

Trimming left V 3 bases short and J 2 bases short, with 8 bases between. Germline V lookup: CDR1 SGHAT, CDR2 FQNNGV. This CDR3 is built from 13 residues. Remarks on this clone: Its antigen is not known.

Profiled with immunoSEQ multiplex PCR; TCRdb holds only in-frame clones, not every one. The table has more than 65,000 clones, around 95% seen once. The clonotype originates from a human donor who received an intestinal transplant. This chain uses TRBV11-2 with TRBJ2-7; TRBD1 might be the D (5 bases). The sample in question was unstimulated CD8+ T cells sorted from spleen or lymph node cells, obtained before intestinal transplant. The CDR3 coding sequence is TGTGCCAGCAGCTTGGGCAGGGCCTACGAGCAGTACTTC. As protein: CASSLGRAYEQYF.